This T cell receptor (beta chain) came from a study of cytomegalovirus exposure and HLA in healthy donors. Study background: From donors who were HLA-typed, an early data release held around 80 million unique TCRs. General study findings and limits: Later work associated around 18,000 TCR beta sequences with HLA alleles at 0.05 false discovery rate.

Participants comprised healthy donors of bone marrow. Amplification used 60 Vbeta primers and 13 Jbeta primers. Clones were read by immunoSEQ multiplex PCR, and TCRdb kept only the in-frame ones, dropping some. The sample contains approximately 190,000 clones, around 85% of which appear only once. This CDR3 contains 15 residues. The germline V gene has CDR1 SEHNR and CDR2 FQNEAQ (reference sequence). With V trimmed by 5 bases and J by 1 base, 5 bases remained unmatched. Of note for this clone: Its target is unknown.

The rearrangement uses TRBV7-9 and TRBJ1-1; the match to TRBD1 covers 9 bases. Sequenced sample: PBMCs. This TCR came from a man between 35 and 55 years old in good health and CMV-seropositive. The CDR3: CASSQGQGTNTEAFF. CDR3 coding DNA: TGTGCCAGCAGCCAAGGACAGGGGACGAACACTGAAGCTTTCTTT.